This T cell receptor beta chain was sequenced during a study of T cell responses to AZD1222 COVID-19 vaccine. Study at large: Timing groups of about 4 and about 12 weeks for second doses were pooled.

The V and J ends lost 5 bases and 0 bases, in that order; junction bases with no gene match: 3. CDR1 is SGHTA and CDR2 is FQGNSA in the germline V gene. The CDR3 spans 16 residues. About this clone: Antigen specificity is unknown.

Study outcomes and limitations: Donors in the cohort were predominantly white British and more often female, and clonal diversity was possibly underestimated. The study found vaccine-associated CD4 TCRs spanning spike, dominant at 160-218 and 743-854. Reportedly, nearly half the spike-specific TCRs target unmutated variant regions.

TCRdb's table, derived via immunoSEQ multiplex PCR, lists solely in-frame clones and lacks some. The sample has about 150,000 clones; roughly nine tenths are singletons. This TCR was recovered from an adult in good health. The material sequenced was peripheral blood, taken on day 0 of AZD1222 vaccination. This sequence joins TRBV7-2 and TRBJ2-2, with 10 bases that match TRBD2. CDR3 bases: TGTGCCAGCAGCAAGCGGGGGGGTTCGAACACCGGGGAGCTGTTTTTT. This encodes CASSKRGGSNTGELFF. The complete variable domain, with remaining parts taken from reference TRBV7-2 and TRBJ2-2, reads GAGVSQSPSNKVTEKGKDVELRCDPISGHTALYWYRQSLGQGLEFLIYFQGNSAPDKSGLPSDRFSAERTGGSVSTLTIQRTQQEDSAVYLCASSKRGGSNTGELFFGEGSRLTVL.